This T cell receptor beta chain was documented in a study of cytomegalovirus exposure and HLA in healthy donors. In germline, CDR1 is GTSNPN, CDR2 SVGIG (reference sequence). With 4 bases removed from V and 0 bases from J, the gap between germline ends came to 10 bases. This CDR3 has 14 amino acids. Vbeta (60) and Jbeta (13) primers were used in the PCR. Sequenced by immunoSEQ multiplex PCR; TCRdb stores in-frame clones only, minus some. The repertoire includes 180,000 or so clones, roughly 10% of them detected once, and 1% to 1.5% sits in the top ten. Concerning this clone: The target antigen is unknown.

Regarding the study as a whole: Association of approximately 16,000 TCR beta sequences with HLA alleles was found at 0.05 false discovery rate in a later analysis. An observed cluster of highly shared sequence variants was recorded as a likely sequencing artifact.

V usage is TRBV30 and J usage is TRBJ1-5; no firm D call. Material for sequencing was PBMCs. This clonotype originated in a woman aged 25 to 39 in good health and CMV-seropositive. The CDR3: CAWTSGVSNQPQHF. CDR3 bases: TGTGCCTGGACCTCCGGGGTTAGCAATCAGCCCCAGCATTTT.